This passage covers 11 T cell receptor beta chains from one sample sequenced in a study of T-cell reconstitution after alpha-beta-depleted transplantation in children listed by TCRdb under 2016. Explained via the paper, the treatment or condition label denotes: allogeneic hematopoietic cell transplantation with graft depleted of TCRalphabeta T cells and CD19 B cells. The method behind the library was PCR. Sequencing used an Illumina HiSeq 2500. TCR libraries were prepared with molecular barcoding, using unique molecular identifiers to normalize TCRbeta repertoire quantification. In TCRdb, the public reads were trimmed at Q25 with fastp and aligned with MiXCR, with productive beta chains retained. Rows with a matching CDR3 protein are joined into one entry that keeps the most common DNA and genes. Across this sample there are 350,000 to 500,000 distinct CDR3 sequences, with 43% seen only once. 25% to 30% of the sample belongs to the ten largest clones.

Here the sequenced sample was PBMCs, taken before TCRalphabeta/CD19-depleted stem cell transplant. Receptors were obtained from a girl aged 2 to 10 with aplastic anemia, due to receive a stem cell transplant.

The chain has TRBV3-1 and TRBJ2-5, with 8 nucleotides matching TRBD2. The CDR3 runs 15 residues. Germline CDR1 reads LGHDT; CDR2 reads YNNKEL (reference sequence). V was clipped by 4 bases and J by 5 bases; unmatched bases: 9. CDR3 nucleotide sequence: TGTGCCAGCAGCCCAACAGCGGGAGTGGTGGAGACCCAGTACTTC. It translates to CASSPTAGVVETQYF.

The chain combines TRBV6-5 with TRBJ2-1; D may be TRBD2 (5 bases). Between the trimmed V and J ends, which lost 0 bases and 8 bases, there was a span of 20 bases. Germline CDR1 and CDR2: MNHEY and SVGAGI. The CDR3 consists of 17 residues. The CDR3 DNA is TGTGCCAGCAGTTACTCGAGGGTTTCGTACCAACGGTATGAGCAGTTCTTC. It encodes CASSYSRVSYQRYEQFF.

This clonotype was observed at least ten times. The chain has TRBV5-1 and TRBJ2-5; D uncertain. The CDR3 runs 14 residues. Trimming shortened V by 0 bases and J by 2 bases, and 8 bases separated the two germline ends. Per the germline V gene, CDR1 is SGHRS and CDR2 is YFSETQ. This CDR3 is CASSLGASQETQYF. The DNA of the CDR3 is TGCGCCAGCAGCTTGGGAGCTTCTCAAGAGACCCAGTACTTC.

This clonotype appeared a few times. This CDR3 is CSARVFDRVNTEAFF. CDR3 nucleotide sequence: TGCAGTGCTAGAGTTTTCGACAGGGTGAACACTGAAGCTTTCTTT. The chain links TRBV20-1 to TRBJ1-1, with TRBD1 identical over 7 bases. Germline-derived CDR1 and CDR2 are DFQATT and SNEGSKA (reference sequence). The J segment lost 0 bases and the V segment lost 1 base, leaving 5 bases of the junction unmatched. The CDR3 has 15 residues.

This chain uses TRBV7-9 with TRBJ2-2; perhaps TRBD2 as D (7 bases). The CDR3 is made up of 17 amino acids. Germline V CDR1 and CDR2: SEHNR, FQNEAQ (reference sequence). Trimming cost V 11 bases and J 0 bases, with 22 bases left between them. The CDR3 spells CAHRAQGGGSNTGELFF. The CDR3 nucleotides are TGTGCCCACAGGGCGCAGGGAGGGGGATCGAACACCGGGGAGCTGTTTTTT.

About this clonotype: A much larger clone lies a single base off, so this may be a read error. The rearrangement links TRBV9 to TRBJ2-7; tentative D call: TRBD1 (6 bases). Germline V lookup: CDR1 SGDLS, CDR2 YYNGEE. CDR3 length: 13 amino acids. Trimming removed 6 bases from V and 0 bases from J, with 10 bases in between. The CDR3 here is CASTGTNSYEQYF. The CDR3 DNA is TGTGCCAGCACCGGGACAAACTCCTACGAGCAGTACTTC. The variable domain in full, completed from reference TRBV9 and TRBJ2-7, reads DSGVTQTPKHLITATGQRVTLRCSPRSGDLSVYWYQQSLDQGLQFLIQYYNGEERAKGNILERFSAQQFPDLHSELNLSSLELGDSALYFCASTGTNSYEQYFGPGTRLTVT.

This clonotype was counted ten times or more. The CDR3 DNA reads as TGTGCCATCAGTGAGTCCACAGGGAGGAGCTCCTACGAGCAGTACTTC. It translates to CAISESTGRSSYEQYF. The chain has TRBV10-3 and TRBJ2-7; D assignment may be TRBD1 or TRBD2 (6 bases each). The CDR3 has 16 amino acids. Germline V gene data show CDR1 as ENHRY and CDR2 as SYGVKD. The V and J ends lost 0 bases and 0 bases respectively, with 12 bases between them.

This clonotype was seen at least ten times. The rearrangement joins TRBV5-6 to TRBJ1-2, with a weak D call TRBD1 (6 bases). The CDR3 runs 15 residues. Germline CDR1 is SGHDT and CDR2 is YYEEEE. The V gene lost 2 bases and the J gene lost 8 bases, with 19 bases spanning the gap. CDR3 nucleotides: TGTGCCAGCAGCTTACGTACAGGGCTCGCGGTGGGCTACACCTTC. Translating it yields CASSLRTGLAVGYTF. The variable domain in full, completed from reference TRBV5-6 and TRBJ1-2, reads DAGVTQSPTHLIKTRGQQVTLRCSPKSGHDTVSWYQQALGQGPQFIFQYYEEEERQRGNFPDRFSGHQFPNYSSELNVNALLLGDSALYLCASSLRTGLAVGYTFGSGTRLTVV.

The chain is built from TRBV29-1 and TRBJ1-5; no clear D gene. The CDR3 runs 11 residues. The V gene lost 7 bases and the J gene lost 4 bases, with 8 bases spanning the gap. The germline CDR1 and CDR2 sequences are SQVTM and ANQGSEA. The CDR3 DNA sequence: TGCAGCGCACAGCGGAATCAGCCCCAGCATTTT. Residues: CSAQRNQPQHF.

The chain combines TRBV7-2 with TRBJ1-1, with 9 bases matching TRBD1. J lost 5 bases, V lost 1 base, and 5 bases had no gene match. The CDR3 is 15 amino acids. Germline V gene sequence: CDR1 SGHTA, CDR2 FQGNSA. CDR3 sequence (DNA): TGTGCCAGCAGCTTAGGCGACAGGGGGAAGACTGAAGCTTTCTTT. Its protein is CASSLGDRGKTEAFF.

The CDR3 DNA reads TGCGCCAGCAGCCAAGGGGCCGGCGCTCAGCCCCAGCATTTT. Translating it yields CASSQGAGAQPQHF. This chain connects TRBV4-1 to TRBJ1-5; no firm D call. V lost 1 base and J 6 bases, leaving 10 bases between the germline ends. Germline assignment: CDR1 MGHRA and CDR2 YSYEKL. This CDR3 is built from 14 residues.